This T cell receptor beta chain appears in the sequencing data of a study of TIL therapy for anti-PD-1-resistant metastatic lung cancer. Time point defined: pre-treatment sample, taken before nivolumab and TIL therapy. Most excised metastases sampled were pleural nodules or supraclavicular lymph nodes. The V gene's germline CDR1 is SGHRS and CDR2 YFSETQ. The ends were cut back, 0 bases at V and 5 bases at J, with 9 bases in the middle. This CDR3 comprises 14 residues. This clone was observed at least ten times. The libraries were made with immunoSEQ v3. Repertoires were generated with immunoSEQ multiplex PCR, while TCRdb's copy carries only in-frame clones and drops some. The sample contains about 100,000 clones, around 71% of which appear only once.

The sample consisted of tumor tissue, taken at baseline. This rearrangement joins TRBV5-1 to TRBJ1-5; weak D call: TRBD1 (5 bases). The receptor was isolated from a person aged 25 to 85 with non-small cell lung cancer. The CDR3 protein is CASSLVAGDQPQHF. As DNA, the CDR3 is TGCGCCAGCAGCTTGGTTGCGGGGGATCAGCCCCAGCATTTT.